The 11 T cell receptor beta chains below come from one sample, sequenced in a study of blood T cell repertoires in COVID-19. Profiled with immunoSEQ multiplex PCR; TCRdb holds only in-frame clones, not every one. This repertoire shows 68,000 or so clones, 91% found once; its top ten account for approximately 7%. Sequencing was performed on peripheral blood. These receptors all stem from a middle-aged man with COVID-19, enrolled during active disease.

CDR3 DNA: TGTGCCAGCATAGCAGCGGGGGGGTCGAACATTCAGTACTTC. Its translation: CASIAAGGSNIQYF. The chain joins TRBV2 to TRBJ2-4; 10 bases are a match to TRBD2. Trimming cost V 7 bases and J 7 bases; bases outside gene matches: 7. Germline values: CDR1 SNHLY, CDR2 FYNNEI. There are 14 residues in the CDR3.

This chain links TRBV20-1 with TRBJ1-1; D remains unclear. CDR1 and CDR2 from the germline V gene are DFQATT and SNEGSKA (reference sequence). CDR3 length: 15 amino acids. V was clipped by 4 bases and J by 1 base, with 16 bases between them. In DNA form, the CDR3 reads TGCAGTGCTATTGATTTCAGCCTAGGGAACACTGAAGCTTTCTTT. Protein product: CSAIDFSLGNTEAFF.

The chain combines TRBV2 with TRBJ2-1; D possibly corresponds to TRBD1 (6 bases). The germline V gene has CDR1 SNHLY and CDR2 FYNNEI. The CDR3 is 13 amino acids. V was clipped by 8 bases and J by 12 bases, with 20 bases between them. The CDR3 here is CASGTSYNERQFF. DNA of the CDR3: TGTGCCAGCGGGACATCCTACAATGAGCGGCAGTTCTTC.

V gene TRBV30 combines with J gene TRBJ1-1; D call uncertain. Germline V gives CDR1 GTSNPN, CDR2 SVGIG (reference sequence). The CDR3 covers 13 residues. The ends were cut back, 2 bases at V and 4 bases at J, with 11 bases in the middle. The CDR3 nucleotides read TGTGCCTGGAGTCCGACTGGCGGCACTGAAGCTTTCTTT. The encoded protein is CAWSPTGGTEAFF. Together with reference TRBV30 and TRBJ1-1, the CDR3 gives the full variable domain: SQTIHQWPATLVQPVGSPLSLECTVEGTSNPNLYWYRQAAGRGLQLLFYSVGIGQISSEVPQNLSASRPQDRQFILSSKKLLLSDSGFYLCAWSPTGGTEAFFGQGTRLTVV.

The rearrangement uses TRBV5-4 and TRBJ1-1; no reliable D call. Germline assignment: CDR1 SGHNT and CDR2 YYREEE (reference sequence). CDR3 length equals 15 residues. Trimming stripped 4 bases from V and 0 bases from J, with 13 bases between. CDR3 DNA: TGTGCCAGCAGCAGGATTGGACTGTTGAACACTGAAGCTTTCTTT. Protein product: CASSRIGLLNTEAFF.

V and J are TRBV5-6 and TRBJ2-1, with a weak D call TRBD2 (7 bases). CDR3 size: 14 residues. In germline, CDR1 is SGHDT, CDR2 YYEEEE. The V end was cut by 4 bases, the J end by 1 base, with 9 bases between. CDR3 loop: CASSGGASYNEQFF. The CDR3 region has the DNA TGTGCCAGCAGCGGGGGGGCTTCCTACAATGAGCAGTTCTTC.

The chain is built from TRBV2 and TRBJ1-2, with 7 positions matching TRBD1. Germline trimming cut 4 bases from V and 6 bases from J; bases unmatched to any gene: 8. Germline CDR1 reads SNHLY; CDR2 reads FYNNEI. The CDR3 extends over 14 amino acids. CDR3 in DNA: TGTGCCAGCAGTGGCGTCCGGGACAGCCATGGCTACACCTTC. The encoded protein is CASSGVRDSHGYTF.

This chain uses TRBV5-5 with TRBJ1-5, with D hard to call. Germline V gives CDR1 SGHKS, CDR2 YYEKEE (reference sequence). Trimming stripped 3 bases from V and 7 bases from J, with 14 bases between. CDR3 size: 14 residues. This CDR3 is CASSSDLTGQPQHF. CDR3 coding DNA: TGTGCCAGCAGCTCGGATCTCACGGGACAGCCCCAGCATTTT.

This chain connects TRBV11-2 to TRBJ1-1; a possible D gene is TRBD1 (5 bases). Germline V lookup: CDR1 SGHAT, CDR2 FQNNGV. With 1 base removed from V and 0 bases from J, the gap between germline ends came to 12 bases. CDR3 length equals 16 residues. The CDR3: CASSLAGRRMNTEAFF. The CDR3 nucleotides are TGTGCCAGCAGCTTAGCAGGGAGGCGTATGAACACTGAAGCTTTCTTT. The whole variable domain, remainder taken from reference TRBV11-2 and TRBJ1-1, is EAGVAQSPRYKIIEKRQSVAFWCNPISGHATLYWYQQILGQGPKLLIQFQNNGVVDDSQLPKDRFSAERLKGVDSTLKIQPAKLEDSAVYLCASSLAGRRMNTEAFFGQGTRLTVV.

This clone was recorded only once. V is TRBV7-2 and J is TRBJ1-1; D unresolved. This CDR3 is 15 amino acids long. CDR1 and CDR2 from the germline V gene are SGHTA and FQGNSA. Trimming removed 2 bases from V and 3 bases from J, with 13 bases in between. CDR3 protein: CASSLRDGEDTEAFF. CDR3 in DNA: TGTGCCAGCAGCTTACGGGATGGGGAGGACACTGAAGCTTTCTTT.

The chain carries TRBV20-1 and TRBJ2-3, with a possible D match to TRBD2 (6 bases). In germline, CDR1 is DFQATT, CDR2 SNEGSKA (reference sequence). V lost 3 bases, J lost 1 base, and 8 bases lay in between. This CDR3 is built from 13 residues. The CDR3: CSASWEGTDTQYF. CDR3 in DNA: TGCAGTGCTAGTTGGGAGGGCACAGATACGCAGTATTTT.